This TCR beta chain was documented in a study of human T cells and chemical hapten exposure. One entry per CDR3 protein, called by TCRdb with MiXCR from the RACE reads. The sample consists of 45,000 or so distinct CDR3 sequences, approximately 4.8% of them appearing once. The time point was: healthy volunteer bleed at 2 weeks. Extraction of total RNA was performed on unfractionated whole blood. Per germline, CDR1 SGDLS and CDR2 YYNGEE. Deletions cut 0 bases from V and 1 base from J, with 5 bases between. The CDR3 sequence is 14 residues long. This clonotype showed up many times. The TCR was taken from a human donor in good health. Some clones in this sample may be carry-over from other donors' samples. The chain is built from TRBV9 and TRBJ1-5; no clear D gene. Sequences were obtained from whole blood. CDR3 in amino acids: CASSVESSNQPQHF. DNA for the CDR3: TGTGCCAGCAGCGTAGAGTCCAGCAATCAGCCCCAGCATTTT.